This T cell receptor beta chain was documented in a study of blood T cell repertoires in COVID-19. Germline CDR1 reads SGHTA; CDR2 reads FQGTGA. This CDR3 region has 18 residues. Regarding this clone: The junction does not match germline at one end; this may be a read error.

TCRdb keeps only in-frame clones here, not all; method: immunoSEQ multiplex PCR. The table records around 98,000 clones, 70% to 85% of them present only once. The source material was peripheral blood. This chain joins TRBV7-3 and TRBJ2-7; 9 bases match TRBD2. This receptor was identified in a woman aged 55-70 years with acute or convalescent COVID-19. The CDR3 region has the DNA TGCGCCAGCCGCCCCCCGGGGGGAGCGGGGGGCCACCGGGACGAGCAGTACTTC. Amino acids: CASRPPGGAGGHRDEQYF.